The 3 T cell receptor beta chains below come from one sample, sequenced in a study of shared clonotypes between healthy human individuals. Clones were sequenced by immunoSEQ multiplex PCR, and TCRdb holds only the in-frame ones, with some missing. The table has a few hundred thousand clones, roughly 97% seen once. Sequencing used naive CD4+ T cells sorted from blood. Subset here: CD45RA+ positively selected. These receptors all come from a woman aged 30 to 39 in good health.

The chain couples TRBV10-2 to TRBJ2-7; 9 bases agree with TRBD2. V shed 8 bases, J shed 3 bases, and the junction held 5 bases outside the gene matches. CDR1 is WSHSY, CDR2 SAAADI, per germline. The CDR3 is 13 residues long. The CDR3 loop reads CASVASGDYEQYF. Written as DNA, the CDR3 is TGCGCCAGCGTCGCTAGCGGGGACTACGAGCAGTACTTC.

This clone was recorded only once. This chain connects TRBV27 to TRBJ1-3; TRBD1 agrees at 8 bases. V dropped 6 bases and J dropped 4; count of bases not matched to a gene: 5. The germline gives CDR1 MNHEY, CDR2 SMNVEV (reference sequence). There are 14 residues in the CDR3. The CDR3 here is CASRMTGAGNTIYF. CDR3 nucleotide sequence: TGTGCCAGCAGGATGACAGGGGCAGGAAACACCATATATTTT.

This clone was counted a single time. V gene TRBV18 combines with J gene TRBJ1-1; TRBD1 agrees at 8 bases. The CDR3 is 12 residues long. The trim removed 8 bases at V and 5 bases at J, leaving 4 bases unmatched. Per germline, CDR1 KGHSH and CDR2 LQKENI. This chain's CDR3 is CASARTGTEAFF. The CDR3 nucleotides read TGTGCCAGCGCCCGGACAGGGACTGAAGCTTTCTTT.